This T cell receptor beta chain came from a study of neurological immune-mediated disorders. CDR3 length equals 15 residues. Per the germline V gene, CDR1 is SEHNR and CDR2 is FQNEAQ (reference sequence). The V end lost 0 bases, the J end lost 4 bases, and 13 bases lay between the germline ends. Source material was 2 million unsorted PBMCs, stored at -80 °C in RNAlater. Every sequencing run produced over 160 million TCR-beta sequences, and the sequences from any one run covered 15-18 subjects. TCRdb re-called the 5' RACE reads with MiXCR, one entry per CDR3 protein. Counted here are roughly 65,000 distinct CDR3 sequences, more than 4.5% occurring once; the ten biggest clones make up around 5.1%. This clonotype was picked up many times.

Sequenced material: PBMCs. This sequence joins TRBV7-9 and TRBJ2-7; D perhaps matches TRBD1 (5 bases). This clonotype was obtained from a human donor with multiple sclerosis. The donor label of this sample is uncertain. CDR3 bases: TGTGCCAGCAGCTTAGCGCGAACAGGACGGTACGAGCAGTACTTC. Amino acids: CASSLARTGRYEQYF. The variable domain in full, with the rest retrieved from reference TRBV7-9 and TRBJ2-7, is DTGVSQNPRHKITKRGQNVTFRCDPISEHNRLYWYRQTLGQGPEFLTYFQNEAQLEKSRLLSDRFSAERPKGSFSTLEIQRTEQGDSAMYLCASSLARTGRYEQYFGPGTRLTVT.